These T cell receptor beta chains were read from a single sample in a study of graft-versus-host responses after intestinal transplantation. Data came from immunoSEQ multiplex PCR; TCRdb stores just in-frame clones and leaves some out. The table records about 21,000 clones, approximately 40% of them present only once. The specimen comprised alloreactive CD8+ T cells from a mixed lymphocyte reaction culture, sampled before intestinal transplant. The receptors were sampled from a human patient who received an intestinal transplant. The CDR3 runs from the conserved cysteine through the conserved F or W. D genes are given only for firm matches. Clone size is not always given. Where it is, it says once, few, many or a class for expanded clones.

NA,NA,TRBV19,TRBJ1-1,CASSWTENTEAFF,TGTGCCAGTAGCTGGACTGAGAACACTGAAGCTTTCTTT
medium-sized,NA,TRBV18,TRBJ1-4,CASSPGATAIEKLFF,TGTGCCAGCTCACCAGGCGCGACAGCCATCGAAAAACTGTTTTTT
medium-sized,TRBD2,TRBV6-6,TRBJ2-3,CASRKLAGSTDTQYF,TGTGCCAGCAGGAAATTAGCGGGGAGCACAGATACGCAGTATTTT
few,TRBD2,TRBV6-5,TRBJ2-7,CAAQTTSVRLEQYF,TGTGCCGCCCAGACCACTAGCGTGCGGCTCGAGCAGTACTTC
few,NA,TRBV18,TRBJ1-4,CASSPVQGVEEQLFF,TGTGCCAGCTCACCAGTTCAGGGAGTTGAGGAGCAACTGTTTTTT
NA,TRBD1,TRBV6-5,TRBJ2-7,CASSPRTGISYEQYF,TGTGCCAGCAGCCCCCGGACAGGGATTTCCTACGAGCAGTACTTC
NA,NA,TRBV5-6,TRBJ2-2,CASSLRELWSGELFF,TGTGCCAGCAGCTTGAGGGAACTCTGGAGCGGGGAGCTGTTTTTT
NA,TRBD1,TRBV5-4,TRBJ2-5,CASSWGQSQETQYF,TGTGCCAGCAGCTGGGGACAGTCCCAAGAGACCCAGTACTTC
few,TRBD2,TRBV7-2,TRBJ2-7,CASSLVAGEWEQYF,TGTGCCAGCAGCTTAGTGGCGGGGGAGTGGGAGCAGTACTTC
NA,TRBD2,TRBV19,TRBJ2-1,CASSKRGLAGGNEQFF,TGTGCCAGTAGTAAAAGGGGACTAGCAGGAGGGAATGAGCAGTTCTTC
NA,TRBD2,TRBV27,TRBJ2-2,CASYPGTSGRAYTGELFF,TGTGCCAGCTACCCTGGGACTAGCGGGAGGGCCTACACCGGGGAGCTGTTTTTT
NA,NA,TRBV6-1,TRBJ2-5,CASSELVESYAETQYF,TGTGCCAGCAGTGAATTAGTCGAGTCTTACGCGGAGACCCAGTACTTC
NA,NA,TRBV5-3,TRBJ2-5,CASSLGGTQYF,TGTGCCAGCAGCTTGGGGGGGACCCAGTACTTC
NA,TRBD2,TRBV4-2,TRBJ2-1,CASSQARTSGRYNEQFF,TGTGCCAGCAGCCAAGCCCGGACTAGCGGGAGATACAATGAGCAGTTCTTC
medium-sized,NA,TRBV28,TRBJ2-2,CASSSSVPGELFF,TGTGCCAGCAGTTCTTCTGTCCCCGGGGAGCTGTTTTTT
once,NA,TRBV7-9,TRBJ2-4,CASSSGQGIAKNIQYF,TGTGCCAGCAGCTCTGGACAAGGGATCGCCAAAAACATTCAGTACTTC
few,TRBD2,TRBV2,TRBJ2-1,CASSVRREGRNEQFF,TGTGCCAGCAGCGTTCGGCGGGAGGGCCGCAATGAGCAGTTCTTC
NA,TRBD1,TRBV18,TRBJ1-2,CASSPRPPPSGGNYYYGYTF,TGTGCCAGCTCACCACGCCCCCCTCCTTCAGGGGGCAATTATTACTATGGCTACACCTTC
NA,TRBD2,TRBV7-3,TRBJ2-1,CASSFSGGRAQEQFF,TGTGCCAGCAGCTTTTCGGGCGGGAGGGCCCAGGAGCAGTTCTTC
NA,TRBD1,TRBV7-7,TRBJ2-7,CASSLGPGQSYEQYF,TGTGCTAGCAGCTTAGGGCCGGGACAGAGCTACGAGCAGTACTTC
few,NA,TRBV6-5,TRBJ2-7,CASHPGQWSSYEQYF,TGTGCCAGCCACCCAGGGCAATGGAGCTCCTACGAGCAGTACTTC
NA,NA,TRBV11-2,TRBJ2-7,CASSSLLYEQYF,TGTGCCAGCAGCTCCCTCCTCTACGAGCAGTACTTC
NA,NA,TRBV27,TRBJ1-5,CASSLSKQVESPQHF,TGTGCCAGCAGTTTATCAAAACAAGTAGAATCGCCCCAGCATTTT
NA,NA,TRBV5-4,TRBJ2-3,CASSHMNALSTDTQYF,TGTGCCAGCAGCCACATGAACGCCCTGTCCACAGATACGCAGTATTTT
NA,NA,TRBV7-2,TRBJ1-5,CASSWVAGGSNQPQHF,TGTGCCAGCAGCTGGGTTGCGGGCGGTAGCAATCAGCCCCAGCATTTT
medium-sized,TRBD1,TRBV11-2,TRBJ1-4,CASSLDRAGGYEKLFF,TGTGCCAGCAGCTTAGATCGCGCAGGGGGCTATGAAAAACTGTTTTTT
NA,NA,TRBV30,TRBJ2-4,CAWTSLGDIQYF,TGTGCCTGGACCTCCCTAGGAGACATTCAGTACTTC
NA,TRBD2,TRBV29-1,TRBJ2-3,CSVEVAGEGFTDTQYF,TGCAGCGTTGAAGTTGCGGGGGAAGGGTTCACAGATACGCAGTATTTT
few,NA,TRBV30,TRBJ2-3,CAWSVLDVTQYF,TGTGCCTGGAGTGTCCTTGATGTTACGCAGTATTTT
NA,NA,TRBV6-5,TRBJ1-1,CASSLGKRAFF,TGTGCCAGCAGTTTAGGGAAACGGGCTTTCTTT
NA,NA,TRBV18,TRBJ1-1,CASSPQPGQTTEAFF,TGTGCCAGCTCACCCCAACCCGGACAGACCACTGAAGCTTTCTTT